The clone carrying this T cell receptor (beta chain) was observed many times. Its specificity is not known. The data derive from a study of blood T cells in healthy people across ages. The study, taken as a whole, reports: Versus aged donors, long-lived donors had higher diversity and more naive CD4+ cells.

Primed by a sample-barcoded 5' primer and a J-beta primer mix, a second PCR proceeded for about 6 to 11 cycles. One entry per CDR3 protein results from TCRdb running MiXCR on the 5' RACE reads. The table records about 1,500,000 distinct CDR3 sequences, 28% of them present only once. Trimming cost V 5 bases and J 2 bases; bases outside gene matches: 13. Germline values: CDR1 SGHVS, CDR2 FQNEAQ. The CDR3 is 17 residues long. Each donor gave roughly 9.8 milliliters of peripheral blood. Sequenced: blood. The receptor was derived from a woman between 25 and 40 years old in good health. The rearrangement joins TRBV7-8 to TRBJ2-7; the match to TRBD2 covers 9 bases. The CDR3 DNA sequence: TGTGCCAGCAGCCCAGAGGTGACTAGCGGAGCTCCCTACGAGCAGTACTTC. It is translated as CASSPEVTSGAPYEQYF.